The rows below give T cell receptor beta chains drawn from one sample of a study of cytomegalovirus exposure and HLA in healthy donors. The method was immunoSEQ multiplex PCR; TCRdb's version includes in-frame clones alone and lacks a portion of them. Here the sample spans 200,000 to 250,000 clones, 65% to 75% being singletons. The sequencing sample was made of PBMCs. The receptors originated from a woman younger than 45 in good health and CMV-seronegative. The CDR3 runs from the conserved cysteine through the conserved F or W. D genes are given only for firm matches. Some rows mark clone size as missing; the rest say once, few, many or name a class of expanded clone.

D: TRBD1; J: TRBJ2-7; V: TRBV7-2; size: NA; DNA: TGTGCCAGCAGCAACCTGGGACAGGTCTACGAGCAGTACTTC; CDR3: CASSNLGQVYEQYF
D: TRBD1; J: TRBJ1-1; V: TRBV13; size: few; DNA: TGTGCCAGCAGCCTACGACAGGGACAGAGTAACACTGAAGCTTTCTTT; CDR3: CASSLRQGQSNTEAFF
D: NA; J: TRBJ1-1; V: TRBV5-1; size: NA; DNA: TGCGCCAGCAGCTATGGGGGACAGAACACTGAAGCTTTCTTT; CDR3: CASSYGGQNTEAFF
D: NA; J: TRBJ2-1; V: TRBV7-9; size: few; DNA: TGTGCCAGCAGCTTGGCCGGGGAGCAGTTCTTC; CDR3: CASSLAGEQFF
D: TRBD2; J: TRBJ2-7; V: TRBV9; size: NA; DNA: TGTGCCAGCAGCGTAGAGGCGGGGGGGAGCTCCTACGAGCAGTACTTC; CDR3: CASSVEAGGSSYEQYF
D: TRBD1; J: TRBJ1-2; V: TRBV4-1; size: NA; DNA: TGCGCCAGCAGCCAACAGGGGGTAGGGGGCTACACCTTC; CDR3: CASSQQGVGGYTF
D: TRBD2; J: TRBJ2-5; V: TRBV18; size: once; DNA: TGTGCCAGCTCACCGGGACTAGCGGGAGAAGAGACCCAGTACTTC; CDR3: CASSPGLAGEETQYF
D: TRBD2; J: TRBJ2-2; V: TRBV5-1; size: NA; DNA: TGCGCCAGCAGCTTGGCCGGGGGGGCCGGGGAGCTGTTTTTT; CDR3: CASSLAGGAGELFF
D: NA; J: TRBJ2-7; V: TRBV7-9; size: NA; DNA: TGTGCCAGCAGCTCACCCCCCTCGACAGTCTCTTTTTACGAGCAGTACTTC; CDR3: CASSSPPSTVSFYEQYF
D: TRBD1; J: TRBJ2-6; V: TRBV2; size: few; DNA: TGTGCCAGCGAGGGACAGGTTGAAGGCAACGTCCTGACTTTC; CDR3: CASEGQVEGNVLTF
D: NA; J: TRBJ2-7; V: TRBV10-3; size: NA; DNA: TGTGCCAGCAGTTACTCCGCCGGGACATATGACTTC; CDR3: CASSYSAGTYDF
D: NA; J: TRBJ1-5; V: TRBV7-8; size: NA; DNA: TGTGCCAGCAGCTTACTAGCCTATGGGAGCAATCAGCCCCAGCATTTT; CDR3: CASSLLAYGSNQPQHF
D: TRBD1; J: TRBJ1-1; V: TRBV11-3; size: NA; DNA: TGTGCCAGCAGCTTCCGGGACAGGGGGGCTAACACTGAAGCTTTCTTT; CDR3: CASSFRDRGANTEAFF
D: NA; J: TRBJ1-1; V: TRBV19; size: few; DNA: TGTGCCAGTAGTATAGATCGTGACACTGAAGCTTTCTTT; CDR3: CASSIDRDTEAFF
D: NA; J: TRBJ1-5; V: TRBV2; size: NA; DNA: TGTGCCAGCAGTGGGCGGGGGAGTCAGCCCCAGCATTTT; CDR3: CASSGRGSQPQHF
D: NA; J: TRBJ1-2; V: TRBV7-8; size: NA; DNA: TGTGCCAGCAGCTTGGCCGACAGAAACTATGGCTACACCTTC; CDR3: CASSLADRNYGYTF
D: TRBD1; J: TRBJ1-1; V: TRBV6-1; size: few; DNA: TGTGCCAGCAGTAGTCTGGGACAGACTAACACTGAAGCTTTCTTT; CDR3: CASSSLGQTNTEAFF
D: NA; J: TRBJ1-6; V: TRBV4-1; size: few; DNA: TGCGCCAGCAGCCAAGCGGTAATGGAACAGCAAAATTCACCCCTCCACTTT; CDR3: CASSQAVMEQQNSPLHF
D: TRBD1; J: TRBJ1-3; V: TRBV13; size: NA; DNA: TGTGCCAGCAGTTCGGGACAGGGCCAACGGTTCTCTGGAAACACCATATATTTT; CDR3: CASSSGQGQRFSGNTIYF
D: TRBD2; J: TRBJ2-7; V: TRBV4-1; size: NA; DNA: TGCGCCAGCAGCCAAGGTTTTAGCGGGATTTACGAGCAGTACTTC; CDR3: CASSQGFSGIYEQYF
D: TRBD1; J: TRBJ1-1; V: TRBV4-2; size: NA; DNA: TGTGCCAGCAGCCTGGCCCGGACAGGGAACACTGAAGCTTTCTTT; CDR3: CASSLARTGNTEAFF
D: NA; J: TRBJ1-2; V: TRBV30; size: few; DNA: TGTGCCTGGAGTCCAGGGGTTGGCTACACCTTC; CDR3: CAWSPGVGYTF
D: TRBD2; J: TRBJ2-1; V: TRBV4-2; size: NA; DNA: TGTGCCAGCAGGGCGACTAGCGGGGGTCCCAATGAGCAGTTCTTC; CDR3: CASRATSGGPNEQFF
D: TRBD1; J: TRBJ1-5; V: TRBV2; size: NA; DNA: TGTGCCAGCAGCGACTCTGGGACAGGGGGTATGATCAATCAGCCCCAGCATTTT; CDR3: CASSDSGTGGMINQPQHF
D: NA; J: TRBJ1-6; V: TRBV6-5; size: few; DNA: TGTGCCAGCAGTTACTCGGGGGGGTATGTGGCCCCCCTCCACTTT; CDR3: CASSYSGGYVAPLHF
D: NA; J: TRBJ2-1; V: TRBV19; size: NA; DNA: TGTGCCAGTAGTCGAGCGAGAGGCTCCTACAATGAGCAGTTCTTC; CDR3: CASSRARGSYNEQFF
D: TRBD1; J: TRBJ2-1; V: TRBV13; size: NA; DNA: TGTGCCAGCAGTGACAGGGTAAATGAGCAGTTCTTC; CDR3: CASSDRVNEQFF
D: TRBD1; J: TRBJ1-2; V: TRBV11-2; size: NA; DNA: TGTGCCAGCAGCTTATCGACAGGGAAGGTCTATGGCTACACCTTC; CDR3: CASSLSTGKVYGYTF
D: TRBD1; J: TRBJ1-1; V: TRBV6-1; size: NA; DNA: TGTGCCAGCAGTGGAGGACAGGTGACTTTCTTT; CDR3: CASSGGQVTFF
D: TRBD1; J: TRBJ1-2; V: TRBV14; size: NA; DNA: TGTGCCAGCAGCCAAACTACAGGGGGCTACGGCTACACCTTC; CDR3: CASSQTTGGYGYTF
D: NA; J: TRBJ1-2; V: TRBV15; size: NA; DNA: TGTGCCACCAGCAGAGTGACACAACCATATGGCTACACCTTC; CDR3: CATSRVTQPYGYTF
D: TRBD1; J: TRBJ1-4; V: TRBV5-8; size: NA; DNA: TGTGCCAGCAGCTTAACAGGGGGCTCAGGAGAAAAACTGTTTTTT; CDR3: CASSLTGGSGEKLFF
D: TRBD1; J: TRBJ1-5; V: TRBV7-8; size: NA; DNA: TGTGCCAGCAGCTCCCGACAGGGAGGCTATAGCAATCAGCCCCAGCATTTT; CDR3: CASSSRQGGYSNQPQHF
D: NA; J: TRBJ1-1; V: TRBV30; size: NA; DNA: TGTGACTGGAGTGTAAGGGGAGGGACTGAAGCTTTCTTT; CDR3: CDWSVRGGTEAFF
D: NA; J: TRBJ1-2; V: TRBV14; size: NA; DNA: TGTGCCAGCAGCCAAGATTTGGGGGCCCCCTATGGCTACACCTTC; CDR3: CASSQDLGAPYGYTF
D: TRBD1; J: TRBJ2-1; V: TRBV10-3; size: NA; DNA: TGTGCCATCACCCGGACAGGGGACAATGAGCAGTTCTTC; CDR3: CAITRTGDNEQFF
D: NA; J: TRBJ1-1; V: TRBV6-1; size: NA; DNA: TGTGCCAGCAGTGAACAGGGGACCACTGAAGCTTTCTTT; CDR3: CASSEQGTTEAFF
D: TRBD1; J: TRBJ2-5; V: TRBV2; size: NA; DNA: TGTGCCAGCAGTGAGGACAGGGCCCGAGAGACCCAGTACTTC; CDR3: CASSEDRARETQYF
D: NA; J: TRBJ1-1; V: TRBV13; size: NA; DNA: TGTGCCAGCAGCTCCCCTACTATGAACACTGAAGCTTTCTTT; CDR3: CASSSPTMNTEAFF
D: TRBD2; J: TRBJ2-1; V: TRBV9; size: NA; DNA: TGTGCCAGCAGCGTTTCCCAGCGGGAGGGCCCCAAAAACAATGAGCAGTTCTTC; CDR3: CASSVSQREGPKNNEQFF
D: NA; J: TRBJ1-5; V: TRBV9; size: NA; DNA: TGTGCCAGCAGCCCCTGGCCGGGTGAGCCCCAGCATTTT; CDR3: CASSPWPGEPQHF
D: TRBD1; J: TRBJ1-1; V: TRBV2; size: NA; DNA: TGTGCCAGCGGAGGGGACAGGAGGACTGAAGCTTTCTTT; CDR3: CASGGDRRTEAFF
D: NA; J: TRBJ2-7; V: TRBV7-2; size: NA; DNA: TGTGCCAGCAGCTGGCTAGAGTACGAGCAGTACTTC; CDR3: CASSWLEYEQYF
D: TRBD1; J: TRBJ1-2; V: TRBV11-3; size: NA; DNA: TGTGCCAGCAGCTCCCGCCACCGGGACAGGGGTGGCTATGGCTACACCTTC; CDR3: CASSSRHRDRGGYGYTF
D: NA; J: TRBJ2-7; V: TRBV2; size: NA; DNA: TGTGCCAGCCGACGGGAATCCTACGAGCAGTACTTC; CDR3: CASRRESYEQYF
D: NA; J: TRBJ2-1; V: TRBV30; size: NA; DNA: TGTGCCTGGGATACAGGGTGGGGCAATGAGCAGTTCTTC; CDR3: CAWDTGWGNEQFF
D: TRBD1; J: TRBJ2-7; V: TRBV6-5; size: NA; DNA: TGTGCCAGCAGTGGGACAGATGGCACCTACGAGCAGTACTTC; CDR3: CASSGTDGTYEQYF
D: NA; J: TRBJ2-5; V: TRBV7-9; size: NA; DNA: TGTGCCAGCAGCTTAGGGCTTAACCAAGAGACCCAGTACTTC; CDR3: CASSLGLNQETQYF
D: TRBD2; J: TRBJ2-4; V: TRBV30; size: once; DNA: TGTGCCTGGAGACTAGCGGGAGAAGCCAAAAACATTCAGTACTTC; CDR3: CAWRLAGEAKNIQYF
D: TRBD1; J: TRBJ1-1; V: TRBV6-1; size: once; DNA: TGTGCCAGCAGTGACCCTCCCGTCAGGGACAGCCTAACATTTGAGGAAGCTTTCTTT; CDR3: CASSDPPVRDSLTFEEAFF
D: NA; J: TRBJ2-1; V: TRBV5-4; size: NA; DNA: TGTGCCAGCAGCTTGATGGCAGGGGTACATGAGCAGTTCTTC; CDR3: CASSLMAGVHEQFF
D: NA; J: TRBJ2-1; V: TRBV21-1; size: NA; DNA: TGTGCCAGCAGCTTGGGTCTAGCGGGAACCTACAATGAGCAGTTCTTC; CDR3: CASSLGLAGTYNEQFF
D: NA; J: TRBJ1-2; V: TRBV15; size: NA; DNA: TGTGCCACTAGTCAGGGGCTACAAAACTATGGCTACACCTTC; CDR3: CATSQGLQNYGYTF
D: TRBD2; J: TRBJ2-3; V: TRBV5-1; size: NA; DNA: TGCGCCAGCAGGCCCGGGGGGGACTTAATTTCAGATACGCAGTATTTT; CDR3: CASRPGGDLISDTQYF
D: TRBD1; J: TRBJ2-2; V: TRBV4-2; size: NA; DNA: TGTGCCAGCAGCCAAGATCCGGACAGGGGGCGGACCGGGGAGCTGTTTTTT; CDR3: CASSQDPDRGRTGELFF